This T cell receptor beta chain was documented in a study of beta chain features in type 1 diabetes. Sorting that relied on CD45RO/CCR7/CD25/CD127/CD95/CD27 yielded CD4+ naive, central memory, regulatory and stem cell-like memory cells. Study-level findings and limits: Significant though moderate, a shortening of TCRB CDR3s appeared in all four CD4+ subsets of Type 1 diabetes patients. Lower insertion and higher deletion counts appeared at VDJ junctions in type 1 diabetes patients. PCR might preferentially amplify shorter templates, equally in patients and controls.

The germline gives CDR1 LNHDA, CDR2 SQIVND (reference sequence). The CDR3 is 14 amino acids. With 1 base clipped from V and 5 bases from J, the junction kept 2 bases outside the gene matches. Worth noting for this clone: Its antigen remains unidentified.

Reverse transcription of all isolated RNA meant that expressed TCRB transcripts were sequenced. Here immunoSEQ multiplex PCR was the method, and the copy in TCRdb shows in-frame clones only, minus some. Of about 130,000 clones in the sample, about a tenth were seen once. The receptor was derived from a man aged 18 to 29 in good health. V gene TRBV19 combines with J gene TRBJ1-5; 7 bases align to TRBD1. Sequencing used central memory CD4+ T cells from blood. The DNA of the CDR3 is TGTGCCAGTAGTATAGGACAGGGCTATCAGCCCCAGCATTTT. It specifies CASSIGQGYQPQHF. The entire variable domain, with the rest obtained from reference TRBV19 and TRBJ1-5, is as follows: DGGITQSPKYLFRKEGQNVTLSCEQNLNHDAMYWYRQDPGQGLRLIYYSQIVNDFQKGDIAEGYSVSREKKESFPLTVTSAQKNPTAFYLCASSIGQGYQPQHFGDGTRLSIL.